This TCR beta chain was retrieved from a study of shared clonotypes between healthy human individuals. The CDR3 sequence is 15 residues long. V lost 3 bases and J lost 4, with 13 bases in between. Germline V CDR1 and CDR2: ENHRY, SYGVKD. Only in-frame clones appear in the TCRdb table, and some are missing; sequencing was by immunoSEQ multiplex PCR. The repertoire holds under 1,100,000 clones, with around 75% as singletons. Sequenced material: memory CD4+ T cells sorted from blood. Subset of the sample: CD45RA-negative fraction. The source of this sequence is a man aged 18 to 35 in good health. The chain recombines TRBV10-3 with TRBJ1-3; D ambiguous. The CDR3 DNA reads TGTGCCATCAGTGACCCCGGGGTCGGGGGAAACACCATATATTTT. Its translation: CAISDPGVGGNTIYF.